Described below is a single TCR beta chain sequence and its context. The length of the CDR3 is 15 residues. The germline V gene has CDR1 DFQATT and CDR2 SNEGSKA (reference sequence). V was clipped by 2 bases and J by 5 bases, with 15 bases between them. After extraction with the RNeasy kit, about 0.45 to 1 ug of the RNA was reverse transcribed using random hexamers. The authors amplified TCR beta CDR3 across 54 Vbeta and 13 Jbeta using immunoSEQ multiplex PCR. TCRdb re-derived calls from the immunoSEQ multiplex PCR reads in MiXCR, one entry per CDR3 protein. The table includes roughly 180,000 distinct CDR3 sequences, around 94% detected once. This record comes from a study of CD8 T cells in Susac syndrome. The overall study: Of the sequenced Susac syndrome patients, over 5 had active disease and eight were in remission.

The clonotype originates from a human donor with Susac syndrome. The specimen was CD4+ T cells from PBMCs. The chain uses TRBV20-1 and TRBJ1-4; D is undetermined. The CDR3 is CSARHPGRKNEKLFF. The CDR3 DNA reads as TGCAGTGCTAGACATCCCGGGAGAAAAAATGAAAAACTGTTTTTT.